One sample yielded the 22 T cell receptor beta chains listed below, sequenced in a study of cytomegalovirus exposure and HLA in healthy donors. The PCR employed 60 Vbeta primers together with 13 Jbeta primers. Assay: immunoSEQ multiplex PCR; the TCRdb copy retains only in-frame clones and omits some. The sample lists under 110,000 clones; roughly 82% were seen once. Source material: PBMCs. The receptors were sampled from a man aged 45-65 years in good health and CMV-seronegative.

This clone is deemed medium-sized. This chain uses TRBV5-4 with TRBJ2-3, with TRBD2 identical over 9 bases. The V gene end was trimmed by 4 bases and the J gene end by 5 bases; junction bases not matched to a gene: 5. CDR1 is SGHNT, CDR2 YYREEE, per germline (reference sequence). This CDR3 is 14 amino acids long. The CDR3: CASSIAGDLDTQYF. The CDR3 bases are TGTGCCAGCAGCATAGCGGGAGATTTAGATACGCAGTATTTT.

CDR3: CASNPRGGADTQYF. DNA of the CDR3: TGTGCCAGCAACCCAAGGGGGGGCGCAGATACGCAGTATTTT. The V gene is TRBV7-2, the J gene TRBJ2-3; TRBD2 is a possible D gene (7 bases). Germline V lookup: CDR1 SGHTA, CDR2 FQGNSA. V shed 7 bases and J shed 4 bases, with 15 bases lying between them. The CDR3 covers 14 residues.

The chain employs TRBV21-1 and TRBJ2-3; the table's D call, TRBD2, has no DNA check behind it. TRBV21-1 is listed as a pseudogene. There are 16 residues in the CDR3. The CDR3 bases are TGTGCCAGCAGCAAAGTAGCGGGACTTACCACAGATACGCAGTATTTT. Translating it yields CASSKVAGLTTDTQYF.

The chain uses TRBV5-1 and TRBJ2-7; 8 nucleotides agree with TRBD2. The germline gives CDR1 SGHRS, CDR2 YFSETQ. V was pared by 5 bases and J by 0 bases, with 7 bases of the junction left unmatched. This CDR3 is built from 15 residues. The CDR3 spells CASSYSGGISYEQYF. The CDR3 bases are TGCGCCAGCAGTTACAGCGGGGGTATCTCCTACGAGCAGTACTTC.

The chain's CDR3 is CASSPSTSGRFREQFF. DNA for the CDR3: TGTGCCAGTAGTCCGTCGACTAGCGGGAGGTTTCGGGAGCAGTTCTTC. The gene calls are TRBV19 and TRBJ2-1; 13 bases match TRBD2. The CDR3 covers 16 residues. Trimming took 5 bases from V and 10 from J; bases not matched to a gene: 11. From germline, CDR1 is LNHDA and CDR2 SQIVND (reference sequence).

This chain uses TRBV9 with TRBJ2-1; tentative D call: TRBD2 (7 bases). Deletions cut 5 bases from V and 4 bases from J, with 19 bases between. This CDR3 has 16 residues. Germline V gene sequence: CDR1 SGDLS, CDR2 YYNGEE. The CDR3 reads CASSLGGASLYNEQFF. The CDR3 DNA is TGTGCCAGCAGTCTAGGGGGGGCCTCCTTATACAATGAGCAGTTCTTC.

The genes are TRBV30 and TRBJ1-1; 7 bases are shared with TRBD1. Per the germline V gene, CDR1 is GTSNPN and CDR2 is SVGIG (reference sequence). The CDR3 consists of 14 residues. With 3 bases clipped from V and 0 bases from J, the junction kept 4 bases outside the gene matches. The CDR3 spells CAWRTGTVNTEAFF. CDR3 in DNA: TGTGCCTGGAGGACCGGGACAGTGAACACTGAAGCTTTCTTT.

This rearrangement joins TRBV28 to TRBJ1-5; D not resolved. Germline V gene sequence: CDR1 MDHEN, CDR2 SYDVKM. V lost 3 bases to trimming and J lost 9 bases, with 9 bases between them. The CDR3 is made up of 12 amino acids. For the CDR3, the DNA is TGTGCCAGCAGTTTGCCCACGAGGCCCCAGCATTTT. As protein: CASSLPTRPQHF.

This chain connects TRBV6-6 to TRBJ2-7; TRBD2 is a possible D gene (5 bases). The CDR3 length is 11 residues. Germline V lookup: CDR1 MNHNY, CDR2 SVGAGI (reference sequence). V lost 4 bases, J lost 7 bases, and 8 bases lay in between. For the CDR3, the DNA is TGTGCCAGCAGTTCCCCGGGGGAGCAGTACTTC. Its translation is CASSSPGEQYF.

This clone was seen only a few times. The V call is TRBV30, the J call TRBJ2-3; the D is unclear. There are 11 residues in the CDR3. In germline, CDR1 is GTSNPN, CDR2 SVGIG (reference sequence). V was clipped by 7 bases and J by 4 bases, with 9 bases between them. The CDR3 loop reads CAYSRPDTQYF. The CDR3, as DNA: TGTGCCTACTCGCGTCCAGATACGCAGTATTTT.

This clone was seen only a few times. The rearrangement joins TRBV7-2 to TRBJ2-7, with 12 bases matching TRBD1. With V trimmed by 1 base and J by 9 bases, 10 bases remained unmatched. The germline V gene has CDR1 SGHTA and CDR2 FQGNSA. CDR3 size: 16 residues. DNA of the CDR3: TGTGCCAGCAGCTTAGGGGGACAGGGGGCAATCGAGGGGCAGTACTTC. It codes for CASSLGGQGAIEGQYF.

V gene TRBV7-9 combines with J gene TRBJ1-6; D remains unclear. Germline V lookup: CDR1 SEHNR, CDR2 FQNEAQ (reference sequence). The CDR3 extends over 16 amino acids. V shed 8 bases and J shed 1 base, with 15 bases lying between them. CDR3 coding DNA: TGTGCCAGCCAAAACTGGCAGACTTCCTATAATTCACCCCTCCACTTT. Translated, it gives CASQNWQTSYNSPLHF.

This sequence joins TRBV7-2 and TRBJ2-7, with a possible D match to TRBD1 (5 bases). Germline assignment: CDR1 SGHTA and CDR2 FQGNSA. Trimming took 2 bases from V and 6 from J, leaving 14 bases between them. The CDR3 covers 14 residues. This chain's CDR3 is CASSLQQAQGEQYF. The CDR3 DNA reads TGTGCCAGCAGCTTACAACAGGCCCAGGGCGAGCAGTACTTC.

V usage is TRBV28 and J usage is TRBJ1-2; D perhaps matches TRBD1 (5 bases). This CDR3 has 13 amino acids. CDR1 and CDR2 (germline): MDHEN, SYDVKM. The V and J ends lost 8 bases and 1 base respectively, with 11 bases between them. The CDR3 nucleotides are TGTGCCAGCTCACCGGGACTTAACTATGGCTACACCTTC. Translating gives CASSPGLNYGYTF.

The genes are TRBV7-9 and TRBJ1-1; D ambiguous. Per germline, CDR1 SEHNR and CDR2 FQNEAQ (reference sequence). There are 13 residues in the CDR3. The V end lost 3 bases, the J end lost 4 bases, and 9 bases lay between the germline ends. This chain's CDR3 is CASSLRAGTEAFF. The CDR3 coding sequence is TGTGCCAGCAGCTTGAGGGCGGGCACTGAAGCTTTCTTT.

In DNA form, the CDR3 reads TGCGCCAGCAGCCACCTAGGCCTACAAGAGACCCAGTACTTC. It specifies CASSHLGLQETQYF. The chain couples TRBV4-1 to TRBJ2-5, with D unresolved. V was pared by 3 bases and J by 2 bases, with 10 bases between. The germline gives CDR1 MGHRA, CDR2 YSYEKL. This CDR3 region has 14 residues.

This chain connects TRBV6-5 to TRBJ2-7; 10 positions agree with TRBD1. The germline V gene has CDR1 MNHEY and CDR2 SVGAGI. The CDR3 sequence is 14 residues long. J gave up 9 bases and V 6 bases, and 11 bases lay outside the gene matches. CDR3 sequence (DNA): TGTGCCAGCAGGATCCGGGACAGGGGAAATCCGCAGTACTTC. It is translated as CASRIRDRGNPQYF.

This clone appeared a single time. V gene TRBV6-1 combines with J gene TRBJ2-3; TRBD1 matches 7 bases. V lost 6 bases and J lost 7; bases outside the gene matches: 4. The CDR3 extends over 12 amino acids. Germline V gene data show CDR1 as MNHNS and CDR2 as SASEGT. Written as DNA, the CDR3 is TGTGCCAGCAGCCGACAGGGATATACGCAGTATTTT. As protein: CASSRQGYTQYF.

The rearrangement joins TRBV7-3 to TRBJ2-3; 8 bases align to TRBD1. The CDR3 totals 16 residues. V shed 5 bases and J 5 bases; nucleotides not matched to a gene: 12. Per the germline V gene, CDR1 is SGHTA and CDR2 is FQGTGA. The DNA of the CDR3 is TGTGCCAGCAGCCCGCAGGGGGCCCCCTCCAAAGATACGCAGTATTTT. This translates into CASSPQGAPSKDTQYF.

This clone was recorded a few times. V is TRBV5-1 and J is TRBJ2-5; 9 positions match TRBD1. With 2 bases clipped from V and 5 bases from J, the junction kept 4 bases outside the gene matches. Per germline, CDR1 SGHRS and CDR2 YFSETQ. The CDR3 sequence is 14 residues long. The CDR3 spells CASSFYRGPETQYF. In nucleotides, the CDR3 is TGCGCCAGCAGCTTTTACAGGGGGCCCGAGACCCAGTACTTC.

V and J are TRBV19 and TRBJ1-1; 8 bases line up with TRBD1. The germline V gene encodes CDR1 LNHDA and CDR2 SQIVND (reference sequence). V lost 7 bases, J lost 4 bases, and 14 bases stayed unmatched. The CDR3 has 16 amino acids. The CDR3 DNA is TGTGCCAGTAAGGAAACAGGGGGAATGGGTGTCACTGAAGCTTTCTTT. Its translation is CASKETGGMGVTEAFF.

The chain couples TRBV30 to TRBJ2-4; D unresolved. Trimming left V 2 bases short and J 10 bases short, with 9 bases between. CDR1 is GTSNPN and CDR2 is SVGIG in the germline V gene (reference sequence). The CDR3 is 11 amino acids. CDR3 nucleotides: TGTGCCTGGAGTCCTTCGGGTATTCAGTACTTC. It is translated as CAWSPSGIQYF.